The rows below give T cell receptor beta chains drawn from one sample of a study of T cell changes during pregnancy in multiple sclerosis. Sequenced by immunoSEQ multiplex PCR; TCRdb stores in-frame clones only, minus some. The table records around 100,000 clones, more than 85% of them present only once. The specimen was peripheral blood, collected after pregnancy. These receptors were obtained from a female donor with multiple sclerosis, enrolled in a pregnancy study. CDR3s include the opening cysteine and the closing phenylalanine or tryptophan. D genes are given only for firm matches. Some rows mark clone size as missing; the rest say once, few, many or name a class of expanded clone.

>TRBV27|NA|TRBD2|TRBJ2-2
CASSLLEAGESTGELFF
TGTGCCAGCAGTTTACTCGAAGCGGGGGAGAGCACCGGGGAGCTGTTTTTT
>TRBV2|NA|TRBD1|TRBJ2-2
CASSAGQGAGGELFF
TGTGCCAGCAGTGCAGGACAGGGGGCTGGAGGGGAGCTGTTTTTT
>TRBV21-1|NA|NA|TRBJ2-2
CASKGGTLITGELFF
TGTGCCAGCAAGGGTGGGACTCTAATTACCGGGGAGCTGTTTTTT
>TRBV9|once|NA|TRBJ2-4
CASSATGTLNIQYF
TGTGCCAGCAGCGCCACCGGGACACTAAACATTCAGTACTTC
>TRBV5-6|NA|NA|TRBJ2-2
CASSLGRANTGELFF
TGTGCCAGCAGCTTGGGCAGGGCGAACACCGGGGAGCTGTTTTTT
>TRBV6-4|NA|NA|TRBJ1-5
CASSLGGTGNQPQHF
TGTGCCAGTTCATTAGGGGGAACCGGCAATCAGCCCCAGCATTTT
>TRBV7-2|NA|TRBD1|TRBJ1-3
CASSQSVRGTDSGNTIYF
TGTGCCAGCAGCCAGAGCGTGAGAGGGACAGACTCTGGAAACACCATATATTTT
>TRBV5-1|NA|TRBD1|TRBJ2-7
CASSSDRRREQYF
TGCGCCAGCAGCTCGGACAGGAGAAGGGAGCAGTACTTC
>TRBV19|NA|NA|TRBJ1-5
CASSIVGGDNQPQHF
TGTGCCAGTAGTATAGTGGGGGGGGACAATCAGCCCCAGCATTTT
>TRBV4-1|NA|NA|TRBJ1-1
CASSQDPGEMDTEAFF
TGCGCCAGCAGCCAAGATCCAGGGGAAATGGACACTGAAGCTTTCTTT
>TRBV6-5|NA|TRBD2|TRBJ2-7
CASRLAGPYEQYF
TGTGCCAGTCGACTAGCGGGACCCTACGAGCAGTACTTC
>TRBV18|NA|NA|TRBJ1-2
CASSPVPGVIGWDYGYTF
TGTGCCAGCTCACCAGTCCCCGGGGTTATCGGTTGGGACTATGGCTACACCTTC
>TRBV4-2|once|TRBD2|TRBJ2-3
CASSQAPSGGATDTQYF
TGTGCCAGCAGCCAAGCCCCTAGCGGGGGGGCGACAGATACGCAGTATTTT
>TRBV5-6|NA|NA|TRBJ2-2
CASSSQGYTGELFF
TGTGCCAGCAGCTCCCAGGGGTACACCGGGGAGCTGTTTTTT
>TRBV6-5|NA|NA|TRBJ2-6
CASSYAGPSGANVLTF
TGTGCCAGCAGTTACGCTGGCCCCTCTGGGGCCAACGTCCTGACTTTC
>TRBV20-1|NA|NA|TRBJ1-6
CSAIPTLGHF
TGCAGTGCTATCCCCACCCTCGGCCACTTT
>TRBV9|NA|NA|TRBJ2-7
CASSVGVSSYEQYF
TGTGCCAGCAGCGTAGGTGTCAGCTCCTACGAGCAGTACTTC
>TRBV7-2|NA|NA|TRBJ2-5
CASSLFPEETQYF
TGTGCCAGCAGCTTATTCCCAGAAGAGACCCAGTACTTC
>TRBV15|once|NA|TRBJ1-5
CATSRGQQNQPQHF
TGTGCCACCAGCCGTGGACAGCAGAATCAGCCCCAGCATTTT
>TRBV7-9|NA|NA|TRBJ1-3
CASSSGTYSGNTIYF
TGTGCCAGCAGCTCGGGGACTTACTCTGGAAACACCATATATTTT
>TRBV4-1|NA|NA|TRBJ2-7
CASSQWRGEQYF
TGCGCCAGCAGCCAATGGAGGGGCGAGCAGTACTTC
>TRBV5-1|NA|TRBD1|TRBJ1-2
CASSLGQGAYGYTF
TGCGCCAGCAGCTTGGGACAGGGGGCCTATGGCTACACCTTC
>TRBV27|NA|NA|TRBJ1-5
CASSLSVHSNQPQHF
TGTGCCAGCAGTTTATCTGTACATAGCAATCAGCCCCAGCATTTT
>TRBV7-9|NA|TRBD1|TRBJ1-1
CASSRELQGAEAFF
TGTGCCAGCAGCCGGGAACTACAGGGGGCTGAAGCTTTCTTT
>TRBV30|NA|TRBD1|TRBJ2-3
CAWGTGVTDTQYF
TGTGCCTGGGGGACAGGGGTCACAGATACGCAGTATTTT
>TRBV12-5|few|NA|TRBJ1-1
CASGPPRAEAFF
TGTGCTAGTGGTCCACCACGGGCTGAAGCTTTCTTT
>TRBV2|NA|TRBD1|TRBJ1-2
CASRDRVIGYTF
TGTGCCAGCAGGGACAGGGTAATTGGCTACACCTTC
>TRBV21-1|NA|NA|TRBJ2-1
CASWGDNEQFF
TGTGCCAGCTGGGGGGACAATGAGCAGTTCTTC
>TRBV27|NA|NA|TRBJ1-1
CASSFGGGVAFF
TGTGCCAGCAGTTTCGGGGGTGGGGTAGCTTTCTTT
>TRBV18|NA|TRBD1|TRBJ1-6
CASSPTNETGLNSPLHF
TGTGCCAGCTCACCAACGAATGAGACAGGGCTCAATTCACCCCTCCACTTT
>TRBV19|NA|NA|TRBJ1-1
CAIGAARNTEAFF
TGTGCCATTGGGGCAGCGAGGAACACTGAAGCTTTCTTT
>TRBV15|NA|TRBD1|TRBJ1-2
CATSRGQGARGYTF
TGTGCCACCAGCAGAGGCCAGGGGGCGAGGGGCTACACCTTC
>TRBV7-9|NA|TRBD1|TRBJ2-3
CASSDPLDRGRFVDTQYF
TGTGCCAGCAGCGACCCCCTGGACAGGGGGCGGTTCGTCGATACGCAGTATTTT
>TRBV7-3|NA|NA|TRBJ1-1
CASSLLKSTEAFF
TGTGCCAGCAGCTTGTTGAAGAGCACTGAAGCTTTCTTT
>TRBV5-5|NA|TRBD1|TRBJ2-7
CASSLEPGGVYEQYF
TGTGCCAGCAGCTTGGAGCCAGGGGGCGTCTACGAGCAGTACTTC
>TRBV5-4|NA|NA|TRBJ2-1
CAFTGHHEQFF
TGTGCCTTTACGGGACACCATGAGCAGTTCTTC
>TRBV10-1|NA|NA|TRBJ2-1
CASSRVLGFSVGGNNEQFF
TGCGCCAGCAGTCGTGTGTTAGGGTTTTCAGTGGGGGGTAACAATGAGCAGTTCTTC